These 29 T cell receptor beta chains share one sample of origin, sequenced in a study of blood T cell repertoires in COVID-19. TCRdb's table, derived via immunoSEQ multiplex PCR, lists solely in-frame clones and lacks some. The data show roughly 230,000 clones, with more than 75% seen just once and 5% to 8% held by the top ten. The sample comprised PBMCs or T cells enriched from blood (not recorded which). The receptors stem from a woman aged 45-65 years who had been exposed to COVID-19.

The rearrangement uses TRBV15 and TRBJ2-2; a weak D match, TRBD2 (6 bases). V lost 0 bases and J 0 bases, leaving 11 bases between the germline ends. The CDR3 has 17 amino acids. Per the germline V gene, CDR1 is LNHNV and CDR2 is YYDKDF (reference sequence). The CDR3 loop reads CATSRERAGSNTGELFF. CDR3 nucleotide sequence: TGTGCCACCAGCAGAGAGCGGGCGGGGTCGAACACCGGGGAGCTGTTTTTT.

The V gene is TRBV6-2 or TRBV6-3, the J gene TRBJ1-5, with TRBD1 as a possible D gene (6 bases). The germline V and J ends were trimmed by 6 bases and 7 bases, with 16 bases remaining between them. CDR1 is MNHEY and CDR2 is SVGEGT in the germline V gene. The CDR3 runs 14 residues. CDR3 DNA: TGTGCCAGCAGCCCTAACAGGGAAAGCCAGCCCCAGCATTTT. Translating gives CASSPNRESQPQHF.

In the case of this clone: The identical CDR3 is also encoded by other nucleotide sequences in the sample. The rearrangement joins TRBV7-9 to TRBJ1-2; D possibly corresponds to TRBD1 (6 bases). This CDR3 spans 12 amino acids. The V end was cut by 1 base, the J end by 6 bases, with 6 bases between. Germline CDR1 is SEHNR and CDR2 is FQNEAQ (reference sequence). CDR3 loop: CASSLEGDGYTF. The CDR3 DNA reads TGTGCCAGCAGCTTAGAGGGGGATGGCTACACCTTC.

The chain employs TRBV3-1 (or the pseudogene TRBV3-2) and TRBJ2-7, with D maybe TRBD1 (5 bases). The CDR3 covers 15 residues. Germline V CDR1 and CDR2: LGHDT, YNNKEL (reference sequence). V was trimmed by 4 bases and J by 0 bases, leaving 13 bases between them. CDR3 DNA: TGTGCCAGCAGCCGCCAGGGATTTCCCTCCTACGAGCAGTACTTC. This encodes CASSRQGFPSYEQYF.

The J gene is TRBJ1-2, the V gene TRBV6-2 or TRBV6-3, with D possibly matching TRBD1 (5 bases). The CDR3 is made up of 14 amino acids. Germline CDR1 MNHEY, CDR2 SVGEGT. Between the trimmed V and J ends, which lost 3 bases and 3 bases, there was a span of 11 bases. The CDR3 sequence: CASSYGGADYGYTF. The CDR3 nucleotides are TGTGCCAGCAGTTATGGAGGGGCGGACTATGGCTACACCTTC.

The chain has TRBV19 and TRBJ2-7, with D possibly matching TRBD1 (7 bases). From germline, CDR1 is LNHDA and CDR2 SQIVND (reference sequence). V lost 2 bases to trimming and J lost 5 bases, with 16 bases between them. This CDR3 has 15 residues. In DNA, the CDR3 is TGTGCCAGTAGTATAAAAGGGGGCCGCGGGGACGAGCAGTACTTC. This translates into CASSIKGGRGDEQYF.

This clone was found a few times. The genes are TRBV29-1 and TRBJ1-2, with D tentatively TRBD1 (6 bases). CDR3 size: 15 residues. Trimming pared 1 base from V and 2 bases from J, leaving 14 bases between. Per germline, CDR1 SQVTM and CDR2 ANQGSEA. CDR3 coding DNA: TGCAGCGTTGAAGCCGACAGGTTCGGAAACTATGGCTACACCTTC. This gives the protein CSVEADRFGNYGYTF.

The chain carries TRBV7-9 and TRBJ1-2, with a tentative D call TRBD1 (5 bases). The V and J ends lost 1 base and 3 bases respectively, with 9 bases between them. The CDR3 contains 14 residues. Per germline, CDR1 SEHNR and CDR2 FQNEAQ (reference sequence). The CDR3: CASSLGQKDYGYTF. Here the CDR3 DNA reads TGTGCCAGCAGCTTAGGACAGAAGGACTATGGCTACACCTTC.

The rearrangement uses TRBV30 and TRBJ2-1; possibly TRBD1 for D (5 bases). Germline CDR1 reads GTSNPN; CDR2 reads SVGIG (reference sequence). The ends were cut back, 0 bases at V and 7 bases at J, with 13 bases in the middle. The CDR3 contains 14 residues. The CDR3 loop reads CAWSVIRTPNEQFF. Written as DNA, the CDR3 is TGTGCCTGGAGTGTTATCAGGACACCGAATGAGCAGTTCTTC. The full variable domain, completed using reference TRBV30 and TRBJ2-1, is SQTIHQWPATLVQPVGSPLSLECTVEGTSNPNLYWYRQAAGRGLQLLFYSVGIGQISSEVPQNLSASRPQDRQFILSSKKLLLSDSGFYLCAWSVIRTPNEQFFGPGTRLTVL.

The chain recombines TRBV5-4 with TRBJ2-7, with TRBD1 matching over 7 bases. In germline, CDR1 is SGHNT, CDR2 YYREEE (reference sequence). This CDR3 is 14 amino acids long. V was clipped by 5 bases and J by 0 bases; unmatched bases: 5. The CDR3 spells CASSRQGGSYEQYF. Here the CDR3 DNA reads TGTGCCAGCAGTCGACAGGGCGGCTCCTACGAGCAGTACTTC.

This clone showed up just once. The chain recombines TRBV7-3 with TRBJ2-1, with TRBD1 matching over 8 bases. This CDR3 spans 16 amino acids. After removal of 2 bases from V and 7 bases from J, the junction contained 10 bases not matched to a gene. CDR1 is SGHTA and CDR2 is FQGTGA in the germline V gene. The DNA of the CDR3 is TGTGCCAGCAGCTTAGGCAGGGGGCCCTCGGGAAATGAGCAGTTCTTC. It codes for CASSLGRGPSGNEQFF.

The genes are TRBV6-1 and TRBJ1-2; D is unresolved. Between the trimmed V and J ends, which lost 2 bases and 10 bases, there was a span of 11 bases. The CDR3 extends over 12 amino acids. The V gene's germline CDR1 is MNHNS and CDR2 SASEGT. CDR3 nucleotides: TGTGCCAGCAGTGAATGGCTGGGAGTCTACACCTTC. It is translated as CASSEWLGVYTF.

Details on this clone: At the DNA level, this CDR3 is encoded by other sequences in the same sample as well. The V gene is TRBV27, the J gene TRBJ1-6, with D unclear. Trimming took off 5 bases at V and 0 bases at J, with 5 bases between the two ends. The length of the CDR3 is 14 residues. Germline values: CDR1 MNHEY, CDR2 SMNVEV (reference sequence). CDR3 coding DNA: TGTGCCAGCAGTCCGAGCTCCTATAATTCACCCCTCCACTTT. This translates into CASSPSSYNSPLHF.

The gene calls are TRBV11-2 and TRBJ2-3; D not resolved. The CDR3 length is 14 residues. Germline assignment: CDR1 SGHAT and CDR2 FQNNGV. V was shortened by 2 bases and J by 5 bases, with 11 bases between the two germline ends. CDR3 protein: CASSLRVALDTQYF. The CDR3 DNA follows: TGTGCCAGCAGCTTACGGGTGGCTCTAGATACGCAGTATTTT.

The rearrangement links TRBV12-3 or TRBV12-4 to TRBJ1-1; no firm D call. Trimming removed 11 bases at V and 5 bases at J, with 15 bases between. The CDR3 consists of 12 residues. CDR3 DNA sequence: TGTGCCGGTAGGAGGAGAGGGACTGAAGCTTTCTTT. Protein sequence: CAGRRRGTEAFF.

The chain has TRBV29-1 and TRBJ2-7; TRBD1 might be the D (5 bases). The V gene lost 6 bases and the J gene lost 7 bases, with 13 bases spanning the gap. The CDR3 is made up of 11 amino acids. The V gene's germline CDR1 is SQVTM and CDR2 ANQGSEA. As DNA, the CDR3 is TGCAGCGTGACAGTTCTCTCGGAGCAGTACTTC. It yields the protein CSVTVLSEQYF.

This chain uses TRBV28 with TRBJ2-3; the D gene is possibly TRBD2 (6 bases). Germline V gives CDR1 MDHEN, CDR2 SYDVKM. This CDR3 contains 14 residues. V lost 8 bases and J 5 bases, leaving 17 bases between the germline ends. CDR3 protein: CASVGPEGRDTQYF. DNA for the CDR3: TGTGCCAGCGTGGGGCCGGAGGGGAGAGATACGCAGTATTTT.

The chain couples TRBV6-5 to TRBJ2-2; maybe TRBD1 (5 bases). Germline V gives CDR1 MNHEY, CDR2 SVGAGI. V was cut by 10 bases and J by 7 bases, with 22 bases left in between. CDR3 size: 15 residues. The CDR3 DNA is TGTGCCACCCAAGGGTGGGGTCAGGGCGGCGGGGAGCTGTTTTTT. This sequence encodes CATQGWGQGGGELFF.

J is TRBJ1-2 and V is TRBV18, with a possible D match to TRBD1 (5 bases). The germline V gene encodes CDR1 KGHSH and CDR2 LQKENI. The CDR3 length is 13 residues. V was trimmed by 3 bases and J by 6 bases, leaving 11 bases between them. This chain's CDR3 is CASSPPGVDGYTF. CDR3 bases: TGTGCCAGCTCACCTCCGGGGGTGGATGGCTACACCTTC.

The CDR3 region is CASSEGENYGYTF. DNA of the CDR3: TGTGCCAGCAGTGAGGGGGAAAACTATGGCTACACCTTC. This sequence joins TRBV6-2 or TRBV6-3 and TRBJ1-2, with D tentatively TRBD1 (6 bases). The CDR3 extends over 13 amino acids. CDR1 and CDR2 (germline): MNHEY, SVGEGT. V lost 5 bases to trimming and J lost 2 bases, with 9 bases between them.

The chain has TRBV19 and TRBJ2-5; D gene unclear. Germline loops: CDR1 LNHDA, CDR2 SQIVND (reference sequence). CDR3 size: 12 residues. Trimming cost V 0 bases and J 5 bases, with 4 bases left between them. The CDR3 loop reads CASSIDGETQYF. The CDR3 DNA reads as TGTGCCAGTAGTATAGACGGGGAGACCCAGTACTTC.

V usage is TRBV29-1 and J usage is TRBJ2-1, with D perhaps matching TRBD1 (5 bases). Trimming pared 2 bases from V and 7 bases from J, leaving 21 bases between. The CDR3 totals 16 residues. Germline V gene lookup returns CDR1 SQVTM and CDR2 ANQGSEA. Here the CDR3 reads CSVEHQGASAYNEQFF. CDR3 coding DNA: TGCAGCGTTGAACACCAGGGCGCTTCAGCTTATAATGAGCAGTTCTTC.

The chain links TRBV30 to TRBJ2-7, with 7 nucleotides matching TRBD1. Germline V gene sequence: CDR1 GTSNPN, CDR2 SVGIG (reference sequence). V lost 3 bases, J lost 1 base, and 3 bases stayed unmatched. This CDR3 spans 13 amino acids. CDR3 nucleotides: TGTGCCTGGAGGGGGACAGTTTCCTACGAGCAGTACTTC. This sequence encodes CAWRGTVSYEQYF.

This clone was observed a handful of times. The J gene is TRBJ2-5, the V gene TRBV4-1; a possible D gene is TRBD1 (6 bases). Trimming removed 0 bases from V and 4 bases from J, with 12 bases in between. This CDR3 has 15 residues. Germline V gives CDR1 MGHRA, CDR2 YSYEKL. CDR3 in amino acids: CASSQEIGGRETQYF. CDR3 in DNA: TGCGCCAGCAGCCAAGAGATAGGGGGTAGAGAGACCCAGTACTTC.

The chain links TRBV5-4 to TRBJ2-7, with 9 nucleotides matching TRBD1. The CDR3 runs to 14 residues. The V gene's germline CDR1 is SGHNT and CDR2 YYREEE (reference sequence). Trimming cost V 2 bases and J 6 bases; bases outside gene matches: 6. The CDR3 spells CASSLPGQGTEQYF. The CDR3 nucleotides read TGTGCCAGCAGCTTACCGGGACAGGGTACCGAGCAGTACTTC.

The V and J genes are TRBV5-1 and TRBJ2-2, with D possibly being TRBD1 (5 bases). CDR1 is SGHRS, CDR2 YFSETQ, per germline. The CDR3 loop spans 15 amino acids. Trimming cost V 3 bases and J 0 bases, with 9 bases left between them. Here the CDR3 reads CASSSTVANTGELFF. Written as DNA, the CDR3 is TGCGCCAGCAGCTCGACAGTAGCGAACACCGGGGAGCTGTTTTTT.

The CDR3 DNA is TGTGCCATCAGTGTGGGGGGGAGCTCCTACGAGCAGTACTTC. Amino acids: CAISVGGSSYEQYF. V and J are TRBV10-3 and TRBJ2-7, with 7 bases aligning to TRBD2. Germline values: CDR1 ENHRY, CDR2 SYGVKD. The CDR3 length is 14 residues. V gave up 4 bases and J gave up 0 bases; unmatched junction bases: 3.

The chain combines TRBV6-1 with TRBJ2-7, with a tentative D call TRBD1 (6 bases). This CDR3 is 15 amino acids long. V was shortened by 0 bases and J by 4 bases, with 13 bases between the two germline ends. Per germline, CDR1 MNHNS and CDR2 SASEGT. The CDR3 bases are TGTGCCAGCAGTGAAGCGCAAGGGACACTTTACGAGCAGTACTTC. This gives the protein CASSEAQGTLYEQYF.

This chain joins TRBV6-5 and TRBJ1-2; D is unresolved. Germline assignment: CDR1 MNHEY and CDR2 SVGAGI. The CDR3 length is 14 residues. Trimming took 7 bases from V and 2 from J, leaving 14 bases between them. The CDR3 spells CASKRGGPNYGYTF. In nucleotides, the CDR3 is TGTGCCAGCAAACGGGGAGGCCCCAACTATGGCTACACCTTC.